This TCR beta chain was observed in a study of OX40 agonist ivuxolimab in advanced cancers. About the study as a whole: Ivuxolimab was an agonistic, fully human IgG2 monoclonal antibody directed against OX40 (CD134), a costimulatory receptor. Intravenous ivuxolimab was administered to patients every 2 weeks at six dose levels: 0.01, 0.1, 0.3, 1.5, 3 and 10 mg/kg. Of the 50 or so patients in dose escalation, about 20 had hepatocellular carcinoma, around 15 had melanoma, 9 had renal cell carcinoma and 9 had head and neck cancer. In the dose-escalation cohort, 82.7% of patients were male, and the mean age was around 60 years, with a range of about 20 to 79. Prior anti-PD-1, anti-PD-L1 or anti-CTLA-4 therapy was permitted, and approximately 40% of dose-escalation patients had received checkpoint inhibitors. Three dose-escalation patients achieved partial responses, one with hepatocellular carcinoma and two with cutaneous melanoma. Peripheral TCRbeta sequencing aimed to test whether ivuxolimab altered TCR sequence diversity and caused clonal T-cell expansion. The paper covers the monotherapy dose-escalation part of the phase I ivuxolimab trial, which included N of about 56 patients.

V is cut by 5 bases and J by 5 bases, and the space between the germline ends is 13 bases. Based on the germline V gene, the CDR1 and CDR2 sequences are SGHNT and YENEEA. The cysteine opens and the phenylalanine closes a CDR3 of 14 amino acids. Only the CDR3 DNA stays, 42 bases, in frame from base 1. The research as a whole found: After ivuxolimab, CD8+ T cells had more expanded clones than CD4+ T cells on average. Low levels of normalized T-cell clonal expansion were also shown by some nonresponding patients. At doses of 0.1 to 3.0 mg/kg, clonal expansion of both CD4+ and CD8+ blood T cells was observed from baseline to week 6. In partial responders in the 0.1-3.0 mg/kg groups, normalized peripheral clonal expansion was found to be among the lowest, especially among CD8+ T cells. Which antigens the clonally expanded peripheral T cells were specific for was not determined.

This clone appeared once. Which antigen it targets is not known. Base qualities are not at hand, and no much larger clone is one base apart. Genomic DNA was extracted from sorted cells for sequencing of the TCRbeta CDR3 region. The immunoSEQ Assay was used to sequence the TCRbeta CDR3 regions. TCRdb carries this immuneACCESS record with in-frame sequences only. Its versions omit some clonotypes, under half of them owing to an unresolved V gene in the studies checked, with the rest unexplained. Counted in this sample were 70,000 or so clones; 90% of them appeared once. The ten largest clonotypes hold roughly a tenth of the sample. Patients with autoimmune disease history or receiving systemic immunosuppression were excluded from the trial. Peripheral blood for TCR sequencing was collected from all dose cohorts at baseline, on cycle 4 day 1, and on cycle 7 day 1. Samples were obtained from an open-label, multicenter, first-in-human phase I dose-escalation trial of ivuxolimab. The trial enrolled adults with locally advanced or metastatic head and neck squamous cell, hepatocellular, melanoma or renal cell carcinoma. CD4+ and CD8+ T cells were sorted separately from peripheral blood before TCR sequencing.

The source of this sequence is an adult with an advanced solid tumor such as melanoma, head and neck, liver or kidney cancer. The V and J segments used are TRBV11-3 and TRBJ2-1; TRBD2 is possibly the D segment (5 matching bases). The source was CD4+ or CD8+ T cells sorted from blood, collected in a trial of the OX40 agonist ivuxolimab. In nucleotides, the sequence is TGTGCCAGCAGCACTGAGGACTGGAACAATGAGCAGTTCTTC. Translated, it gives CASSTEDWNNEQFF. With the rest looked up from the reference TRBV11-3 and TRBJ2-1 genes rather than sequenced, the full variable domain is EAGVVQSPRYKIIEKKQPVAFWCNPISGHNTLYWYLQNLGQGPELLIRYENEEAVDDSQLPKDRFSAERLKGVDSTLKIQPAELGDSAVYLCASSTEDWNNEQFFGPGTRLTVL.